A selection of T cell receptor beta chains follows, all from one sample in a study of cytomegalovirus exposure and HLA in healthy donors. Data came from immunoSEQ multiplex PCR; TCRdb stores just in-frame clones and leaves some out. The data contain some 160,000 clones, approximately 80% of them seen just once; the ten biggest clones take up roughly 4%. The sequenced material came from PBMCs. These receptors came from a woman aged 40 to 50 in good health and CMV-seropositive. The CDR3 runs from the conserved cysteine through the conserved F or W. The order of the fields is CDR3 DNA, CDR3 protein, D gene, CDR3 length, J gene, V gene, clone size. The D gene is left open where the match is weak. Some rows mark clone size as missing; the rest say once, few, many or name a class of expanded clone.

TGCGCCAGCAGCTTGGATTGGGGGGGAGATACGCAGTATTTT,CASSLDWGGDTQYF,TRBD2,14,TRBJ2-3,TRBV5-1,-
TGTGCCAGCAGCCCACCCGTCGGCGGTCGAGAGACCCAGTACTTC,CASSPPVGGRETQYF,-,15,TRBJ2-5,TRBV7-8,-
TGTGCCAGCAGCTTGGGGCTAGGTCGGGATGAGCAGTTCTTC,CASSLGLGRDEQFF,-,14,TRBJ2-1,TRBV5-4,-
TGTGCCAGCAGTGGGGCGGGAGGGGAGACCCAGTACTTC,CASSGAGGETQYF,TRBD2,13,TRBJ2-5,TRBV2,-
TGCGCCAGCAGCGACCGGGACATTGCTAACTATGGCTACACCTTC,CASSDRDIANYGYTF,-,15,TRBJ1-2,TRBV4-1,-
TGTGCCAGCTCACCATCTCACCGAGGCCCCGGGGAGCTGTTTTTT,CASSPSHRGPGELFF,-,15,TRBJ2-2,TRBV18,-
TGTGCCAGCACCCTGGGACTTAGCACAGATACGCAGTATTTT,CASTLGLSTDTQYF,-,14,TRBJ2-3,TRBV2,-
TGTGCCAGCAGTGAAGAACTAGCAGTCCAAGAGACCCAGTACTTC,CASSEELAVQETQYF,-,15,TRBJ2-5,TRBV2,-
TGTGCCAGCAGTGTGACAGGGCGTAACACTGAAGCTTTCTTT,CASSVTGRNTEAFF,TRBD1,14,TRBJ1-1,TRBV28,few
TGTGCCAGTAGTAAGGTTAGCGGGTGGGATGAGCAGTTCTTC,CASSKVSGWDEQFF,TRBD2,14,TRBJ2-1,TRBV19,-
TGCGCCAGCAGCCAAGATCAAGCGGGCACCGGGGAGCTGTTTTTT,CASSQDQAGTGELFF,-,15,TRBJ2-2,TRBV4-1,few
TGCGCCAGCAGCTTGGGAGGGACAAACACTGAAGCTTTCTTT,CASSLGGTNTEAFF,-,14,TRBJ1-1,TRBV5-1,once
TGTGCCAGCAGTTCGGGGGGCGCGGAAGAGCAGTACTTC,CASSSGGAEEQYF,-,13,TRBJ2-7,TRBV6-5,-
TGTGCCAGCAGTTCAGAGGGGGTGTATGGCTACACCTTC,CASSSEGVYGYTF,-,13,TRBJ1-2,TRBV6-6,-
TGTGCCAGCAGCTCCACAGGAGCTTTCTCTGGAAACACCATATATTTT,CASSSTGAFSGNTIYF,-,16,TRBJ1-3,TRBV7-6,-
TGTGCCAGCAGCTTAGGCCGAGGGGGCCATGGTGGCTACACCTTC,CASSLGRGGHGGYTF,TRBD1,15,TRBJ1-2,TRBV7-9,-
TGCGCCAGCAGTACAGCGGGAGGTGGGGAGCAGTACTTC,CASSTAGGGEQYF,TRBD2,13,TRBJ2-7,TRBV5-1,-
TGTGCTAGCACTCGGACAGGGCTCGGTGAAGCTTTCTTT,CASTRTGLGEAFF,TRBD1,13,TRBJ1-1,TRBV6-1,-
TGTGCCAGCAGCTTAGGGATAGCGGGGGGTCTTATTAAAACCCAGTACTTC,CASSLGIAGGLIKTQYF,TRBD2,17,TRBJ2-5,TRBV7-2,once
TGTGCCAGCAGCCGACAGGGGTCTGGGGCCAACGTCCTGACTTTC,CASSRQGSGANVLTF,TRBD1,15,TRBJ2-6,TRBV28,-
TGCAGCGTTGACGCAAGGAGGAGTGATACGCAGTATTTT,CSVDARRSDTQYF,-,13,TRBJ2-3,TRBV29-1,once
TGCGCCAGCAGCCAAGCGTTACAGGGGGCAAGACAGCCCCAGCATTTT,CASSQALQGARQPQHF,TRBD1,16,TRBJ1-5,TRBV4-1,-
TGTGCCAGCTCTCCCGGGAATCCCCGTGACGAGCAGTACTTC,CASSPGNPRDEQYF,-,14,TRBJ2-7,TRBV18,once
TGTGCCAGCAGTGACTCGAAGCGAGGTGAGCAGTTCTTC,CASSDSKRGEQFF,-,13,TRBJ2-1,TRBV6-4,once
TGTGCCAGCAGCTTAGGAGGGAGTGGCTACAATGAGCAGTTCTTC,CASSLGGSGYNEQFF,-,15,TRBJ2-1,TRBV7-3,-
TGTGCTAGTGGTCCCTCGGGGGGGGTCTATGGCTACACCTTC,CASGPSGGVYGYTF,-,14,TRBJ1-2,TRBV12-5,few
TGTGCCAGCAGTGCGCTGAGTGAGCAGTTCTTC,CASSALSEQFF,-,11,TRBJ2-1,TRBV2,-
TGTGCCAGCAGTGCAGGGGGTATAAGCAATCAGCCCCAGCATTTT,CASSAGGISNQPQHF,TRBD1,15,TRBJ1-5,TRBV2,-
TGTGCCAGTAGTAGGAGACTAGCTTCGCCTGGGGAGACCCAGTACTTC,CASSRRLASPGETQYF,TRBD2,16,TRBJ2-5,TRBV19,-
TGTGCCAGCTCACCTCTGGACAGGGGTTCCAATGGCTACACCTTC,CASSPLDRGSNGYTF,TRBD1,15,TRBJ1-2,TRBV18,-
TGTGCCAGCAGCGTAGGGGACTTCCTAAGGGGCTACAATGAGCAGTTCTTC,CASSVGDFLRGYNEQFF,-,17,TRBJ2-1,TRBV9,-
TGTGCCAGCAGCTTCCCCGAGCGGGGGGGCCTGGATTGGGCGCAGTATTTT,CASSFPERGGLDWAQYF,TRBD2,17,TRBJ2-3,TRBV7-9,-